This T cell receptor (beta chain) is from a study of shared clonotypes between healthy human individuals. Assay: immunoSEQ multiplex PCR; the TCRdb copy retains only in-frame clones and omits some. The sample lists under 600,000 clones; about 75% were seen once. Germline V gene sequence: CDR1 ENHRY, CDR2 SYGVKD. Losses at the gene ends were 1 base for V and 5 bases for J; bases not matched to a gene: 8. The length of the CDR3 is 16 residues. The genes are TRBV10-3 and TRBJ2-5; 9 bases are shared with TRBD1. The sequenced sample consisted of PBMCs. The sequence came from a woman aged 40 to 50 in good health. Some clones in this sample may be carry-over from other donors' samples. The CDR3 DNA follows: TGTGCCATCAGTGAGTACACCGGACAGGGGAGGGAGACCCAGTACTTC. Its translation: CAISEYTGQGRETQYF.